In its sample, the clone carrying this T cell receptor (beta chain) was seen many times. Antigen specificity is unknown. This record comes from a study of read filtering for tumor transcriptome and immune sequencing. Trimming at V came to 6 bases and at J to 4 bases, leaving 8 bases not matched to a gene. Germline CDR1 KGHDR, CDR2 SFDVKD. This CDR3 has 16 amino acids. The library was built from 400 to 500 ng RNA with molecular barcoded adaptors for alpha/delta and beta/gamma chains. TCRdb reprocessed the reads via MiXCR and lists one record per CDR3 protein. The data show about 41,000 distinct CDR3 sequences, 10% to 15% seen once. Study-level points and caveats: Dropping single-read clonotypes raised IR-seq and RNA-seq shared-clonotype correlation.

The source is a donor at least 40 years old with multiple myeloma. The V and J genes are TRBV24-1 and TRBJ2-6; 7 bases are shared with TRBD2. Sequencing used a population of CD138-negative cells sorted from bone marrow. CDR3: CATSFGGREGANVLTF. DNA for the CDR3: TGTGCCACCAGTTTCGGGGGGAGGGAAGGGGCCAACGTCCTGACTTTC.